The rows below give T cell receptor beta chains drawn from one sample of a study of blood T cells in healthy people across ages. TCRdb called the 5' RACE reads again in MiXCR, with one record for every CDR3 protein. The sample holds about 970,000 distinct CDR3 sequences, roughly 51% seen once. The sequenced sample was blood. The receptor source for this set is a woman aged 60-70 years in good health. Both conserved end residues are part of each CDR3. The D gene is left open where the match is weak. Clone size is given for some rows only: seen once, a few or many times, or a class if the clone is expanded.

once	TRBD2	TRBV7-9	TRBJ2-1	CASSTGLAGGKQFF	TGTGCCAGCAGCACAGGACTAGCGGGGGGGAAGCAGTTCTTC
-	TRBD1	TRBV29-1	TRBJ2-1	CSAQGAGNEQFF	TGCAGCGCACAGGGGGCTGGTAATGAGCAGTTCTTC
-	-	TRBV6-2/TRBV6-3	TRBJ2-1	CASNPGRDNEQFF	TGTGCCAGCAACCCAGGACGCGACAATGAGCAGTTCTTC
-	-	TRBV7-2	TRBJ2-5	CASSSEFGETQYF	TGTGCCAGCAGCTCGGAGTTTGGCGAGACCCAGTACTTC
few	-	TRBV9	TRBJ2-1	CASSVRRDKVEQFF	TGTGCCAGCAGCGTACGGAGGGATAAAGTGGAGCAGTTCTTC
-	-	TRBV27	TRBJ2-1	CASRVAPTYNEQFF	TGTGCCAGTCGCGTAGCGCCTACCTACAATGAGCAGTTCTTC
-	-	TRBV4-1	TRBJ2-5	CASSRGTKETQYF	TGCGCCAGCAGCCGCGGAACTAAAGAGACCCAGTACTTC
-	-	TRBV7-2	TRBJ2-3	CASSPGLIRDTQYF	TGTGCCAGCAGCCCTGGACTAATTCGGGATACGCAGTATTTT
few	-	TRBV28	TRBJ2-1	CASSEGVRQGMPNEQFF	TGTGCCAGCAGTGAAGGAGTTAGGCAGGGAATGCCCAATGAGCAGTTCTTC
once	TRBD2	TRBV4-1	TRBJ2-7	CASSMGELAGGYNEQYF	TGCGCCAGCAGCATGGGAGAACTAGCGGGAGGGTACAATGAGCAGTACTTC
-	TRBD2	TRBV5-1	TRBJ2-5	CASSLALGGRPEQETQYF	TGCGCCAGCAGCTTGGCCCTTGGCGGGAGGCCGGAACAAGAGACCCAGTACTTC
-	TRBD2	TRBV7-2	TRBJ2-3	CASSQIAGVRRTDTQYF	TGTGCCAGCAGCCAAATAGCGGGTGTCCGCCGCACAGATACGCAGTATTTT
-	-	TRBV19	TRBJ2-7	CASSTGLFYEQYF	TGTGCCAGTAGTACAGGGTTATTCTACGAGCAGTACTTC
few	-	TRBV7-9	TRBJ1-2	CASSLVLGSIPGYTF	TGTGCCAGCAGCTTAGTGTTGGGGAGTATTCCGGGCTACACCTTC
-	-	TRBV29-1	TRBJ2-7	CSVEQQGRGLDEQYF	TGCAGCGTTGAACAGCAGGGGAGGGGGCTCGACGAGCAGTACTTC
-	TRBD1	TRBV27	TRBJ2-1	CASSTGGFPYNEQFF	TGTGCCAGCAGTACAGGGGGTTTCCCCTACAATGAGCAGTTCTTC
-	TRBD2	TRBV7-9	TRBJ2-3	CASSPTSGRGTDTQYF	TGTGCCAGCAGCCCAACTAGCGGGAGAGGCACAGATACGCAGTATTTT
-	-	TRBV20-1	TRBJ2-1	CSARGLTGNHYNEQFF	TGCAGTGCTAGAGGTTTAACAGGGAATCACTACAATGAGCAGTTCTTC
few	-	TRBV29-1	TRBJ2-7	CSVESDSSYEQYF	TGCAGCGTTGAAAGCGACAGCTCCTACGAGCAGTACTTC
many	-	TRBV6-2/TRBV6-3	TRBJ2-6	CASSYSGTGANVLTF	TGTGCCAGCAGTTACTCGGGGACCGGGGCCAACGTCCTGACTTTC
-	TRBD2	TRBV13	TRBJ2-7	CASSPPGLAGEYEQYF	TGTGCCAGCAGCCCACCGGGACTAGCGGGAGAGTACGAGCAGTACTTC
-	-	TRBV18	TRBJ2-5	CASSPPWGAGETQYF	TGTGCCAGCTCACCACCGTGGGGGGCAGGAGAGACCCAGTACTTC
few	-	TRBV4-1	TRBJ2-7	CASSQDGSGRYEQYF	TGCGCCAGTAGCCAAGACGGTAGCGGTCGGTACGAGCAGTACTTC
-	-	TRBV6-5	TRBJ2-5	CASSYSFEETQYF	TGTGCCAGCAGTTACTCGTTCGAGGAGACCCAGTACTTC
many	-	TRBV15	TRBJ1-4	CATSSPGLSNEKLFF	TGTGCCACCAGCTCTCCAGGGCTATCTAATGAAAAACTGTTTTTT
-	TRBD1	TRBV7-8	TRBJ2-4	CASSAKTGKNIQYF	TGTGCCAGCAGCGCCAAGACAGGGAAAAACATTCAGTACTTC
many	-	TRBV29-1	TRBJ2-3	CSVAPGRAADTQYF	TGCAGCGTTGCCCCTGGGAGAGCGGCAGATACGCAGTATTTT
-	-	TRBV4-1	TRBJ2-7	CASSQTGQTYEQYF	TGCGCCAGCAGCCAAACCGGACAGACCTACGAGCAGTACTTC
-	TRBD2	TRBV7-3	TRBJ2-7	CASSSKIAGGKNEQYF	TGTGCCAGCAGCTCCAAAATAGCGGGAGGGAAAAATGAGCAGTACTTC
few	-	TRBV20-1	TRBJ2-7	CSVTLDSYEQYF	TGCAGTGTGACTCTCGACTCCTACGAGCAGTACTTC
-	-	TRBV6-1	TRBJ2-3	CASSDPGRRTDTQYF	TGTGCCAGCAGTGACCCCGGGAGACGCACAGATACGCAGTATTTT
few	-	TRBV28	TRBJ2-3	CASSLGPFSTDTQYF	TGTGCCAGCAGTTTGGGGCCGTTTAGCACAGATACGCAGTATTTT
-	-	TRBV4-2	TRBJ1-1	CASSQAGKNTEAFF	TGTGCCAGCAGCCAAGCTGGTAAGAACACTGAAGCTTTCTTT
-	TRBD1	TRBV7-2	TRBJ2-1	CASSLAWTGTEQFF	TGTGCCAGCAGCTTAGCGTGGACAGGGACTGAGCAGTTCTTC
few	-	TRBV29-1	TRBJ2-7	CSVWDSTYEQYF	TGCAGCGTGTGGGACTCGACCTACGAGCAGTACTTC
-	TRBD2	TRBV27	TRBJ2-1	CASSRTSGLTSNEQFF	TGTGCCAGCAGTCGGACCTCGGGACTAACCTCCAATGAGCAGTTCTTC
few	-	TRBV25-1	TRBJ2-6	CASSPQTRKSSGANVLTF	TGTGCCAGCAGTCCCCAGACAAGGAAGAGCTCTGGGGCCAACGTCCTGACTTTC
-	TRBD2	TRBV4-2	TRBJ2-2	CASSQVRPSGRIPPGELFF	TGTGCCAGCAGCCAAGTTCGCCCAAGCGGGAGAATCCCCCCCGGGGAGCTGTTTTTT
-	TRBD1	TRBV29-1	TRBJ2-4	CSVEGGQKNIQYF	TGCAGCGTTGAAGGGGGACAGAAAAACATTCAGTACTTC
-	-	TRBV2	TRBJ2-3	CASSILGSGSGSDPLRYSTDTQYF	TGTGCCAGCAGCATCCTGGGTTCGGGTAGCGGTAGCGACCCGCTAAGATATAGCACAGATACGCAGTATTTT
-	TRBD2	TRBV24-1	TRBJ2-3	CATSRASGSTDTQYF	TGTGCCACCAGTCGCGCTAGCGGGAGCACAGATACGCAGTATTTT
-	TRBD1	TRBV28	TRBJ1-4	CASRSGGANEKLFF	TGTGCCAGCCGGTCAGGGGGTGCTAATGAAAAACTGTTTTTT
few	-	TRBV6-6	TRBJ2-7	CASSLTSFPYEQYF	TGTGCCAGCAGCCTGACTAGTTTTCCCTACGAGCAGTACTTC
-	-	TRBV5-1	TRBJ2-7	CASSPEPGRDQYF	TGCGCCAGCAGCCCGGAGCCGGGTAGGGACCAGTACTTC
-	-	TRBV6-1	TRBJ2-7	CASSERPLYEQYF	TGTGCCAGCAGTGAACGGCCACTGTACGAGCAGTACTTC
-	TRBD2	TRBV4-3	TRBJ2-1	CASSQEDMGGNEQFF	TGCGCCAGCAGCCAAGAAGACATGGGGGGGAATGAGCAGTTCTTC
few	TRBD2	TRBV28	TRBJ2-7	CASRASGRAYEQYF	TGTGCCAGCAGAGCTAGCGGGAGGGCCTACGAGCAGTACTTC
-	-	TRBV28	TRBJ1-5	CASSSQGGKQGWPQHF	TGTGCCAGCAGTAGCCAGGGAGGAAAGCAAGGTTGGCCCCAGCATTTT
-	-	TRBV10-3	TRBJ1-2	CASSEVTDYGYTF	TGTGCCAGCAGTGAAGTGACAGACTATGGCTACACCTTC
-	-	TRBV7-2	TRBJ2-7	CASSLLRYEQYF	TGTGCCAGCAGCTTACTCCGCTACGAGCAGTACTTC
few	-	TRBV10-3	TRBJ2-3	CAISEGSRTQYF	TGTGCCATCAGTGAGGGGTCTAGGACGCAGTATTTT
-	-	TRBV27	TRBJ2-3	CASSLSGNLWIDTQYF	TGTGCCAGCAGTTTATCGGGCAACTTGTGGATAGATACGCAGTATTTT
-	TRBD1	TRBV6-2/TRBV6-3	TRBJ2-5	CASRTGGVGHNEQYF	TGTGCCAGCAGAACAGGGGGCGTGGGGCACAATGAGCAGTACTTC
-	-	TRBV30	TRBJ2-7	CAWDPRWEQYF	TGTGCCTGGGACCCTCGTTGGGAGCAGTACTTC